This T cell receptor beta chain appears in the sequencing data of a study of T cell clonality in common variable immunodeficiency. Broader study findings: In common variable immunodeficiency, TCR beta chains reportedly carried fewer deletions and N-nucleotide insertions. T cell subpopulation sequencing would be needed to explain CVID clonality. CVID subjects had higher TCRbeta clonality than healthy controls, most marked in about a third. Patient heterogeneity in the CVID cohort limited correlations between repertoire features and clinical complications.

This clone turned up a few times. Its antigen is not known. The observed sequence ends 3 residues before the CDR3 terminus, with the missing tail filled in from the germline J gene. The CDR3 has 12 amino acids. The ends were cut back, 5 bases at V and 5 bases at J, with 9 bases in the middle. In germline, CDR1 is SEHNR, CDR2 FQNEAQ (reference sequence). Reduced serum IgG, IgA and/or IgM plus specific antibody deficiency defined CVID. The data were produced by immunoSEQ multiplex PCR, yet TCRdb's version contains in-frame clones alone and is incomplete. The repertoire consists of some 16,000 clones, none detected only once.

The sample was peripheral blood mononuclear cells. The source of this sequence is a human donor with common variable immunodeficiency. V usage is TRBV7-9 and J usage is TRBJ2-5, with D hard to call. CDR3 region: CASSPSPETQYF. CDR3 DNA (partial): TGTGCCAGCAGCCCGTCCCCGGAGACC.